A single sample gave rise to the 25 T cell receptor beta chains below, sequenced in a study of T cell changes during pregnancy in multiple sclerosis. Some clones are missing from TCRdb's copy, which holds only in-frame ones; the method was immunoSEQ multiplex PCR. In the table there are approximately 90,000 clones, 90% to 95% of which are singletons. This specimen consisted of peripheral blood, obtained in the third trimester of pregnancy. These receptors all stem from a female donor with multiple sclerosis, enrolled in a pregnancy study.

CDR3 coding DNA: TGCAGCGTTGCGTACTCTGGGGCCAACGTCCTGACTTTC. It specifies CSVAYSGANVLTF. This sequence joins TRBV29-1 and TRBJ2-6; the D is unclear. The CDR3 consists of 13 residues. V was clipped by 4 bases and J by 0 bases, with 4 bases between them. The germline V gene encodes CDR1 SQVTM and CDR2 ANQGSEA.

The V and J genes are TRBV12-5 and TRBJ2-5, with D unclear. With 6 bases removed from V and 4 bases from J, the gap between germline ends came to 12 bases. Germline V CDR1 and CDR2: LGHNT, FRNRAP. The CDR3 is made up of 13 amino acids. The CDR3 coding sequence is TGTGCTAGTGGCCTAACTCCCTTAGAGACCCAGTACTTC. Amino acids: CASGLTPLETQYF.

This chain connects TRBV6-6 to TRBJ2-4; 7 positions match TRBD1. This CDR3 comprises 16 residues. In germline, CDR1 is MNHNY, CDR2 SVGAGI (reference sequence). J gave up 1 base and V 6 bases, and 9 bases lay outside the gene matches. The CDR3 nucleotides are TGTGCCAGCAGGGCAGACAGGGAGTATGCCAAAAACATTCAGTACTTC. As protein: CASRADREYAKNIQYF.

This clone was seen once. The chain recombines TRBV4-1 with TRBJ1-2, with 7 bases fitting TRBD1. The V segment lost 2 bases and the J segment 3 bases; nucleotides outside the gene matches: 9. This CDR3 has 16 amino acids. The germline V gene has CDR1 MGHRA and CDR2 YSYEKL. CDR3 DNA sequence: TGCGCCAGCAGCCAAAAGGAAGGGGGCTCATACTATGGCTACACCTTC. It codes for CASSQKEGGSYYGYTF.

The chain uses TRBV7-9 and TRBJ2-1, with 13 bases identical to TRBD2. CDR3 length: 18 residues. Germline trimming cut 2 bases from V and 0 bases from J; bases unmatched to any gene: 4. Looked up from germline, CDR1 is SEHNR and CDR2 is FQNEAQ (reference sequence). The DNA for the CDR3 is TGTGCCAGCAGCTTAATACTAGCGGGAGGGCCCTCCTACAATGAGCAGTTCTTC. This encodes CASSLILAGGPSYNEQFF. Combining the CDR3 with reference TRBV7-9 and TRBJ2-1 gives the whole variable domain DTGVSQNPRHKITKRGQNVTFRCDPISEHNRLYWYRQTLGQGPEFLTYFQNEAQLEKSRLLSDRFSAERPKGSFSTLEIQRTEQGDSAMYLCASSLILAGGPSYNEQFFGPGTRLTVL.

The V gene is TRBV18, the J gene TRBJ2-3, with D perhaps matching TRBD2 (5 bases). The CDR3 length is 14 residues. Germline CDR1 KGHSH, CDR2 LQKENI. V gave up 8 bases and J gave up 4 bases, with 16 bases separating them. The CDR3 reads CASRLGLGADTQYF. The CDR3 DNA reads as TGTGCCAGCCGGCTTGGGTTGGGAGCAGATACGCAGTATTTT.

The rearrangement links TRBV7-9 to TRBJ2-3; TRBD1 matches 8 bases. Germline V CDR1 and CDR2: SEHNR, FQNEAQ (reference sequence). Germline trimming cut 1 base from V and 1 base from J; bases unmatched to any gene: 4. CDR3 size: 16 residues. CDR3 region: CASSLGETGGTDTQYF. The CDR3 region has the DNA TGTGCCAGCAGCTTAGGAGAGACAGGGGGCACAGATACGCAGTATTTT.

This rearrangement joins TRBV2 to TRBJ1-5, with 7 bases fitting TRBD1. Germline V gene data show CDR1 as SNHLY and CDR2 as FYNNEI. The V segment lost 4 bases and the J segment 3 bases; nucleotides outside the gene matches: 12. The CDR3 extends over 17 amino acids. The CDR3 here is CASSALEIDRVNQPQHF. The CDR3, as DNA: TGTGCCAGCAGTGCGCTTGAGATTGACAGGGTCAATCAGCCCCAGCATTTT.

CDR3 residues: CASSMVGPYGYTF. The CDR3, as DNA: TGTGCCAGTAGTATGGTGGGGCCCTATGGCTACACCTTC. The V call is TRBV19, the J call TRBJ1-2, with D perhaps TRBD1 (5 bases). Trimming took 3 bases from V and 4 from J, leaving 9 bases between them. Germline CDR1 reads LNHDA; CDR2 reads SQIVND (reference sequence). This CDR3 has 13 residues.

This chain links TRBV25-1 with TRBJ1-2; no clear D gene. The germline gives CDR1 MGHDK, CDR2 SYGVNS. Trimming removed 0 bases from V and 7 bases from J, with 6 bases in between. The CDR3 extends over 12 amino acids. The CDR3 DNA follows: TGTGCCAGCAGTGAATACGGGTTTGGCTACACCTTC. Translation gives CASSEYGFGYTF.

The genes are TRBV18 and TRBJ2-3, with D hard to call. Germline V gene lookup returns CDR1 KGHSH and CDR2 LQKENI. The CDR3 sequence is 15 residues long. V was pared by 9 bases and J by 1 base, with 17 bases between. The CDR3 DNA reads TGTGCCAGTTCCCCGCCGCTGGCCGGCACAGATACGCAGTATTTT. The encoded protein is CASSPPLAGTDTQYF.

The CDR3 nucleotides are TGTGCCAGCAGCCGACAGGGGGCTCCGGACTACGAGCAGTACTTC. Its protein is CASSRQGAPDYEQYF. The chain recombines TRBV4-2 with TRBJ2-7; TRBD1 matches 10 bases. The CDR3 is 15 amino acids. Germline CDR1 reads LGHNA; CDR2 reads YNFKEQ. V gave up 4 bases and J gave up 3 bases; unmatched junction bases: 6.

The chain carries TRBV7-9 and TRBJ1-2; TRBD1 matches 11 bases. After removal of 5 bases from V and 8 bases from J, the junction contained 7 bases not matched to a gene. Germline V gives CDR1 SEHNR, CDR2 FQNEAQ (reference sequence). The CDR3 contains 14 residues. CDR3 sequence (DNA): TGTGCCAGCAGCAGGGGACAGGGGGAGGACGGCTACACCTTC. Its translation is CASSRGQGEDGYTF.

J is TRBJ2-2 and V is TRBV7-8; 10 positions match TRBD1. Per germline, CDR1 SGHVS and CDR2 FQNEAQ. V gave up 1 base and J gave up 0 bases; unmatched junction bases: 11. The CDR3 loop spans 20 amino acids. Here the CDR3 DNA reads TGTGCCAGCAGCTTAGGTGGGACAGGGGTCCCCGCCCCGAACACCGGGGAGCTGTTTTTT. This translates into CASSLGGTGVPAPNTGELFF.

V is TRBV7-8 and J is TRBJ2-1; D gene uncertain. This CDR3 contains 13 residues. Per germline, CDR1 SGHVS and CDR2 FQNEAQ. Trimming stripped 5 bases from V and 10 bases from J, with 15 bases between. The CDR3 bases are TGTGCCAGCAGCCCTGGGTGGAGCCTCGAGCAGTTCTTC. Translation: CASSPGWSLEQFF.

As regards this clone: Its ends do not fully match the called genes, so a read error is possible. This chain links TRBV7-9 with TRBJ1-2, with TRBD1 matching over 7 bases. The CDR3 is 16 residues long. The germline V gene has CDR1 SEHNR and CDR2 FQNEAQ (reference sequence). CDR3 sequence (DNA): TGTGCCAGCAGCTTAGGACGGACAGGTTTTAACTATGACTACACCTTC. It yields the protein CASSLGRTGFNYDYTF.

The gene calls are TRBV9 and TRBJ2-2; 7 bases fit TRBD2. Germline V CDR1 and CDR2: SGDLS, YYNGEE. The CDR3 is 14 amino acids. The ends lost 8 bases at V and 7 bases at J; junction bases unmatched: 11. The CDR3 coding sequence is TGTGCCAGTAACATTGCTAGCGGCGGCGGGGAGCTGTTTTTT. Translating gives CASNIASGGGELFF.

V usage is TRBV7-6 and J usage is TRBJ2-7, with D perhaps TRBD2 (6 bases). This CDR3 has 13 residues. CDR1 and CDR2 from the germline V gene are SGHVS and FNYEAQ. The germline V and J ends were trimmed by 5 bases and 7 bases, with 15 bases remaining between them. The CDR3 DNA reads TGTGCCAGCAGCGCGGGACGGCTGCAGGAGCAGTACTTC. This codes for CASSAGRLQEQYF. The variable domain in full, completed from reference TRBV7-6 and TRBJ2-7, reads GAGVSQSPRYKVTKRGQDVALRCDPISGHVSLYWYRQALGQGPEFLTYFNYEAQQDKSGLPNDRFSAERPEGSISTLTIQRTEQRDSAMYRCASSAGRLQEQYFGPGTRLTVT.

The V call is TRBV6-5, the J call TRBJ2-3, with D tentatively TRBD2 (6 bases). The CDR3 runs to 15 residues. V gave up 1 base and J gave up 2 bases, with 10 bases separating them. Germline V gene sequence: CDR1 MNHEY, CDR2 SVGAGI. The CDR3 DNA reads as TGTGCCAGCAGTTACTTTGGGGGGTCCACAGATACGCAGTATTTT. This sequence encodes CASSYFGGSTDTQYF.

This rearrangement joins TRBV14 to TRBJ1-4, with 7 bases fitting TRBD1. After removal of 4 bases from V and 6 bases from J, the junction contained 8 bases not matched to a gene. Germline-derived CDR1 and CDR2 are SGHDN and FVKESK. The CDR3 loop spans 15 amino acids. The CDR3 spells CASSLRQGLDEKLFF. In DNA, the CDR3 is TGTGCCAGCAGCCTACGACAGGGTCTGGATGAAAAACTGTTTTTT.

The V gene is TRBV9, the J gene TRBJ2-3; maybe TRBD2 (6 bases). This CDR3 region has 12 residues. From germline, CDR1 is SGDLS and CDR2 YYNGEE. With 9 bases removed from V and 5 bases from J, the gap between germline ends came to 13 bases. For the CDR3, the DNA is TGTGCCACAGGAGGGGACGAAGATACGCAGTATTTT. Protein: CATGGDEDTQYF.

The rearrangement joins TRBV6-6 to TRBJ2-3, with a tentative D call TRBD2 (6 bases). The CDR3 is 14 amino acids. Trimming took off 8 bases at V and 0 bases at J, with 12 bases between the two ends. Germline values: CDR1 MNHNY, CDR2 SVGAGI (reference sequence). The CDR3 coding sequence is TGTGCCAGCCAGGAGGGCTATAGCACAGATACGCAGTATTTT. Protein sequence: CASQEGYSTDTQYF.

V usage is TRBV5-1 and J usage is TRBJ1-1; D remains unclear. Germline-derived CDR1 and CDR2 are SGHRS and YFSETQ. V gave up 1 base and J gave up 0 bases, with 19 bases separating them. This CDR3 is built from 18 residues. This CDR3 reads CASSLYLGSQTMNTEAFF. In DNA form, the CDR3 reads TGCGCCAGCAGCTTGTACTTGGGCAGCCAGACTATGAACACTGAAGCTTTCTTT.

V usage is TRBV7-2 and J usage is TRBJ1-2; D is uncertain. Germline CDR1 reads SGHTA; CDR2 reads FQGNSA. V gave up 5 bases and J gave up 1 base, with 8 bases separating them. The CDR3 runs 13 residues. The CDR3 region has the DNA TGTGCCAGCAGCGACCGGGTTAACTATGGCTACACCTTC. Its protein is CASSDRVNYGYTF.

In its sample, this clone was seen once. V and J are TRBV19 and TRBJ1-2; TRBD1 matches at 7 bases. The CDR3 has 16 amino acids. Germline CDR1 reads LNHDA; CDR2 reads SQIVND (reference sequence). The ends lost 6 bases at V and 1 base at J; junction bases unmatched: 11. CDR3 amino acids: CASSTGTASFNYGYTF. CDR3 DNA sequence: TGTGCCAGTAGCACCGGGACAGCGTCCTTTAACTATGGCTACACCTTC.